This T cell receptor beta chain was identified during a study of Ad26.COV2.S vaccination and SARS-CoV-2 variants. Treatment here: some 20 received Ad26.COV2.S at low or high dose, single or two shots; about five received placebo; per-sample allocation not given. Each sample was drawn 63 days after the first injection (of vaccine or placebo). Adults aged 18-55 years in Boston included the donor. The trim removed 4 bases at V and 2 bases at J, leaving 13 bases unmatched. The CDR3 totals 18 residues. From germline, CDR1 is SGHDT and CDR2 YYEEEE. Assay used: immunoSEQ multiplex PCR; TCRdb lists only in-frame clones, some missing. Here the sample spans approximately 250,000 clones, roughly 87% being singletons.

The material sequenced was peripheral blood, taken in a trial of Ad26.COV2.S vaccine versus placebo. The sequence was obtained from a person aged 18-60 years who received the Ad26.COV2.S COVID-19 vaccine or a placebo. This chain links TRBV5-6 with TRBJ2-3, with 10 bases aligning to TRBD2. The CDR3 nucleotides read TGTGCCAGCAGCCCGAATATCCGGACTAGCGGCTACACAGATACGCAGTATTTT. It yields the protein CASSPNIRTSGYTDTQYF.